The 11 T cell receptor beta chains presented below share a single source sample, sequenced in a study of blood T cell repertoires in COVID-19. Assay: immunoSEQ multiplex PCR; the TCRdb copy retains only in-frame clones and omits some. This table holds about 60,000 clones, about nine tenths found once. Sequencing was carried out using peripheral blood. The receptors here all came from a human donor with active COVID-19. The donor label of this sample is uncertain.

J is TRBJ1-2 and V is TRBV5-1; no firm D call. Germline CDR1 reads SGHRS; CDR2 reads YFSETQ. This CDR3 spans 16 amino acids. The V gene lost 1 base and the J gene lost 6 bases, with 19 bases spanning the gap. The CDR3 loop is CASSLPSPGSSNGYTF. CDR3 in DNA: TGCGCCAGCAGCTTGCCCTCTCCGGGATCTTCTAATGGCTACACCTTC.

V gene TRBV11-2 combines with J gene TRBJ2-7; D perhaps matches TRBD1 (6 bases). V lost 2 bases, J lost 6 bases, and 17 bases lay in between. Germline V CDR1 and CDR2: SGHAT, FQNNGV. This CDR3 has 15 amino acids. CDR3 nucleotides: TGTGCCAGCAGCTTATCAGGGGACGGGTTGGTCGAGCAGTACTTC. It yields the protein CASSLSGDGLVEQYF. Complete variable domain (other parts from reference TRBV11-2 and TRBJ2-7): EAGVAQSPRYKIIEKRQSVAFWCNPISGHATLYWYQQILGQGPKLLIQFQNNGVVDDSQLPKDRFSAERLKGVDSTLKIQPAKLEDSAVYLCASSLSGDGLVEQYFGPGTRLTVT.

The chain combines TRBV19 with TRBJ1-6; D is ambiguous. CDR3 size: 14 residues. CDR1 LNHDA and CDR2 SQIVND come from the germline V gene (reference sequence). The V end lost 7 bases, the J end lost 8 bases, and 15 bases lay between the germline ends. CDR3 in DNA: TGTGCCAGTAATAACGTAGGGAGGGATTCACCCCTCCACTTT. Encoded protein: CASNNVGRDSPLHF. Looking up the rest from reference TRBV19 and TRBJ1-6 gives the full variable domain: DGGITQSPKYLFRKEGQNVTLSCEQNLNHDAMYWYRQDPGQGLRLIYYSQIVNDFQKGDIAEGYSVSREKKESFPLTVTSAQKNPTAFYLCASNNVGRDSPLHFGNGTRLTVT.

The rearrangement links TRBV28 to TRBJ1-4; 8 positions match TRBD1. The CDR3 spans 15 residues. The V segment lost 5 bases and the J segment 7 bases; nucleotides outside the gene matches: 9. Germline V gene data show CDR1 as MDHEN and CDR2 as SYDVKM. The CDR3 DNA is TGTGCCAGCAGTCCCCGCAACAGGGGGACTGAAAAACTGTTTTTT. It encodes CASSPRNRGTEKLFF.

The count of this clone is one. Given the absence of the conserved phenylalanine or tryptophan at the CDR3 end, a read error is likely. No DNA is shown, since the ends of the CDR3 on it are uncertain; the CDR3 is the one TCRdb lists. J is TRBJ2-3 and V is TRBV23-1; the table's D call, TRBD1, was not checked against the DNA. TRBV23-1 is known as an ORF, though its function is uncertain. The CDR3 sequence runs 9 residues, both termini included. The CDR3 spells CASSLYRSI.

V usage is TRBV5-4 and J usage is TRBJ2-2, with D possibly TRBD2 on 7 matching bases. This CDR3 spans 15 amino acids. Germline CDR1 reads SGHNT; CDR2 reads YYREEE (reference sequence). Trimming stripped 1 base from V and 4 bases from J, with 11 bases between. CDR3 DNA sequence: TGTGCCAGCAGCTTGCCGGGGGGCGGCACCGGGGAGCTGTTTTTT. As protein: CASSLPGGGTGELFF.

This clone occurred once. The chain couples TRBV5-5 to TRBJ1-6, with D unresolved. Germline V lookup: CDR1 SGHKS, CDR2 YYEKEE (reference sequence). This CDR3 comprises 15 residues. Trimming pared 0 bases from V and 7 bases from J, leaving 11 bases between. As DNA, the CDR3 is TGTGCCAGCAGCTTGGCCCGGGTCGGGAATTCACCCCTCCACTTT. Protein product: CASSLARVGNSPLHF.

The chain carries TRBV4-3 and TRBJ2-7; 8 bases align to TRBD1. The CDR3 is 18 residues long. With 4 bases clipped from V and 3 bases from J, the junction kept 17 bases outside the gene matches. Germline CDR1 and CDR2: LGHNA and YSLEER. CDR3 sequence (DNA): TGCGCCAGCAGCCGAACCATAGATCAGGGGGCGCAGGGCTACGAGCAGTACTTC. Translated, it gives CASSRTIDQGAQGYEQYF.

The V and J genes are TRBV10-1 and TRBJ2-7, with 9 bases lining up with TRBD1. J lost 5 bases, V lost 8 bases, and 7 bases had no gene match. This CDR3 comprises 13 residues. CDR1 WNHNN and CDR2 SYGVQD come from the germline V gene (reference sequence). CDR3 coding DNA: TGCGCCAGCCCGACAGGGGGGATCCACGAGCAGTACTTC. Amino acids: CASPTGGIHEQYF.

The CDR3 is CASSPGQGRVTDTQYF. In DNA form, the CDR3 reads TGTGCCAGCAGCCCGGGACAGGGAAGGGTCACAGATACGCAGTATTTT. V usage is TRBV7-3 and J usage is TRBJ2-3; 9 bases are shared with TRBD1. This CDR3 is 16 amino acids long. The V segment lost 5 bases and the J segment 2 bases; nucleotides outside the gene matches: 8. CDR1 and CDR2 (germline): SGHTA, FQGTGA.

The genes are TRBV30 and TRBJ2-7; tentative D call: TRBD1 (5 bases). This CDR3 region has 14 residues. The V gene's germline CDR1 is GTSNPN and CDR2 SVGIG (reference sequence). V dropped 6 bases and J dropped 0 bases, with 15 bases sitting between them. The CDR3 DNA is TGTGCCTGTCGACAGCGCTTCAGCTCCTACGAGCAGTACTTC. This gives the protein CACRQRFSSYEQYF. Combining the CDR3 with reference TRBV30 and TRBJ2-7 gives the whole variable domain SQTIHQWPATLVQPVGSPLSLECTVEGTSNPNLYWYRQAAGRGLQLLFYSVGIGQISSEVPQNLSASRPQDRQFILSSKKLLLSDSGFYLCACRQRFSSYEQYFGPGTRLTVT.